This T cell receptor (beta chain) was recovered during a study of T cells in Graves' hyperthyroidism and ophthalmopathy. The germline gives CDR1 SNHLY, CDR2 FYNNEI. The CDR3 runs to 14 residues. It was RNA transcripts that yielded the amplified TCR beta CDR3 regions. A first-round RT-PCR of the TCR CDR3 used the HTBI primer set. TCRdb passed the multiplex PCR reads through MiXCR, listing each CDR3 protein once. This sample carries under 400,000 distinct CDR3 sequences, 15% to 20% of them seen once, and the ten largest clones take 15% to 17%. This clonotype came up many times. A much larger clone is a single base away; this may be a read error.

The sequencing sample was made of blood. This clonotype originated in a woman in her 40s with Graves' ophthalmopathy. This chain connects TRBV2 to TRBJ1-2, with 9 bases fitting TRBD1. CDR3 nucleotide sequence: TGTGCCAGCAGTGCCCGGGACAGGGTTCATGGCTACGCCTTC. It translates to CASSARDRVHGYAF.